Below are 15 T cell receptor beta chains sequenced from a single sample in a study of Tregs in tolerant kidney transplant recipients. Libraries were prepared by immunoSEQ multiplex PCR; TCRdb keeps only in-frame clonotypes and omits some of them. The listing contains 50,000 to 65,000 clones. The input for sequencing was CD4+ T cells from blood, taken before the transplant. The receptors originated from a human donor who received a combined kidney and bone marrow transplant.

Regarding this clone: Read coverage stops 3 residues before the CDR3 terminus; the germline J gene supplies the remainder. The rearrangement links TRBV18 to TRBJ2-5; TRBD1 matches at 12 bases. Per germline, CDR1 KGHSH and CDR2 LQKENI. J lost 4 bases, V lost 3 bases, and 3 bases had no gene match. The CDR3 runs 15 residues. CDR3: CASSPGTGGGETQYF. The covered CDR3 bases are TGTGCCAGCTCACCCGGGACAGGGGGCGGAGAGACC.

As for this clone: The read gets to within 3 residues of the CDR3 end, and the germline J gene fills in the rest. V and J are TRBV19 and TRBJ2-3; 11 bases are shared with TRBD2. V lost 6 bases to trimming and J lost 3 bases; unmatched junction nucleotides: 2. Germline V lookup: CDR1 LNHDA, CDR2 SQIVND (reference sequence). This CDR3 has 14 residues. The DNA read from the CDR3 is TGTGCCAGTAGGGGACTAGCGGCGACAGATACG. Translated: CASRGLAATDT. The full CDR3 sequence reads CASRGLAATDTQYF.

CDR3 protein: CASSLVGQGREKLFF. Partial CDR3 DNA: TGTGCCAGCAGCCTCGTCGGGCAGGGGAGGGAAAAA. The chain combines TRBV7-6 with TRBJ1-4; D may be TRBD1 (6 bases). The read finishes 3 residues shy of the CDR3 end, and the germline J gene is used to complete it. The CDR3 is 15 residues long. Germline assignment: CDR1 SGHVS and CDR2 FNYEAQ. V was pared by 5 bases and J by 8 bases, with 18 bases between.

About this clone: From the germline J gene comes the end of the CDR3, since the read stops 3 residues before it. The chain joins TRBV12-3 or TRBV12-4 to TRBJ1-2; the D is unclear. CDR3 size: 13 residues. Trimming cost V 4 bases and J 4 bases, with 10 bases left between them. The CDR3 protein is CASSSSNSYGYTF. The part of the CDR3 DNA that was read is TGTGCCAGCAGTTCCTCAAACTCCTATGGC.

CDR3 amino acids: CASSHPTGHTTQYF. The CDR3 DNA, read in part, is TGTGCCAGCAGCCATCCGACAGGGCATACGACC. V is TRBV7-9 and J is TRBJ2-5; 7 nucleotides match TRBD1. The CDR3 end lies 3 residues beyond the end of the read and is filled in from the germline J gene. CDR3 length equals 14 residues. V trimming: 5 bases; J trimming: 7 bases; junction bases outside the gene matches: 10. Germline V gene sequence: CDR1 SEHNR, CDR2 FQNEAQ (reference sequence).

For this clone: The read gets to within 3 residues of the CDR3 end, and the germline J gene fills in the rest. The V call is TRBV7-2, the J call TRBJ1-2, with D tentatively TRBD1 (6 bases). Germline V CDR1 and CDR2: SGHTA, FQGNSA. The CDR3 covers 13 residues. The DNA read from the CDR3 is TGTGCCAGCATAGGCAGGGGCTCCCGGGGC. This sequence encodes CASIGRGSRG. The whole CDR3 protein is CASIGRGSRGYTF. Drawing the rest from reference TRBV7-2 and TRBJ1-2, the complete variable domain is GAGVSQSPSNKVTEKGKDVELRCDPISGHTALYWYRQSLGQGLEFLIYFQGNSAPDKSGLPSDRFSAERTGGSVSTLTIQRTQQEDSAVYLCASIGRGSRGYTFGSGTRLTVV.

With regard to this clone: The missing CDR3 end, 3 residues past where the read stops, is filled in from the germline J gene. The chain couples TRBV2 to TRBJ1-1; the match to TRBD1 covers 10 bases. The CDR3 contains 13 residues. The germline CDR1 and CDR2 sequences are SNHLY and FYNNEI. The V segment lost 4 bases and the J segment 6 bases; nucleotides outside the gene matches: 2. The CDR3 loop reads CASSGQGAAEAFF. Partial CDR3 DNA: TGTGCCAGCAGTGGACAGGGGGCAGCTGAA.

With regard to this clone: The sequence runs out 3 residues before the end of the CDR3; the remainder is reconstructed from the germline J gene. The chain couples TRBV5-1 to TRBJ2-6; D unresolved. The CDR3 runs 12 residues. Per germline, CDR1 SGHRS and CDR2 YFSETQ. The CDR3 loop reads CASRHENLVLTF. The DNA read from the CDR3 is TGCGCAAGCCGTCATGAGAACCTAGTC.

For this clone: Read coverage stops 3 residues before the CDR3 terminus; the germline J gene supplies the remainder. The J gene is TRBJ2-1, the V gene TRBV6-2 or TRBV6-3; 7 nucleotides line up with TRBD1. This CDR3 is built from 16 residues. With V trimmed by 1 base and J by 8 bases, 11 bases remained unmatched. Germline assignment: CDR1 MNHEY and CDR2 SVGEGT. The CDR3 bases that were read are TGTGCCAGCAGTTACTACCTGACAGGGAGTGTAGATGAG. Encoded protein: CASSYYLTGSVDE. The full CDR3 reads CASSYYLTGSVDEQFF.

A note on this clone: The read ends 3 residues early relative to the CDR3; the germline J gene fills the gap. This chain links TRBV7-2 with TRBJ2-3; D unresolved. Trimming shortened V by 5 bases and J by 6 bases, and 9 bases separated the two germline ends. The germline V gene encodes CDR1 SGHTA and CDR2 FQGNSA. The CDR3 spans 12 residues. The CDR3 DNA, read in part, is TGTGCCAGCAGCCCGTTCGGGGATACG. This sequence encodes CASSPFGDT. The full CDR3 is CASSPFGDTQYF.

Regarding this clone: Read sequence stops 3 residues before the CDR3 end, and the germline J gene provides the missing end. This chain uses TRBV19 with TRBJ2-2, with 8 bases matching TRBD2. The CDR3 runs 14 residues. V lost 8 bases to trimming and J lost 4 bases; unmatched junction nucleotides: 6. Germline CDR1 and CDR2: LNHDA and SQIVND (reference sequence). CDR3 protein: CASLLAGGTGELFF. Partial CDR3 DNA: TGTGCCAGTCTTCTAGCGGGTGGCACCGGGGAG.

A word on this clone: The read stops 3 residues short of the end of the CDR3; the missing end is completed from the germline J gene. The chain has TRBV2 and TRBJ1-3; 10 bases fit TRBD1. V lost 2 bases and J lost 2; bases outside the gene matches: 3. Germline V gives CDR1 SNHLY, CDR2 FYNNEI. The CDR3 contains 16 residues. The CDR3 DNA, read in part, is TGTGCCAGCAGTGAACGACAGGGGGCGGCTGGAAACACC. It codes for CASSERQGAAGNT. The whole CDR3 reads CASSERQGAAGNTIYF.

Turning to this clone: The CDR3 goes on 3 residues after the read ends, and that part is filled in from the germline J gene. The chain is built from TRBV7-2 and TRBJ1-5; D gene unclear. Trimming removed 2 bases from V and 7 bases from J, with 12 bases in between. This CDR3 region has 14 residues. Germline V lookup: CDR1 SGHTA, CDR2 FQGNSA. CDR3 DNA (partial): TGTGCCAGCAGCTTACTTAGGGTAGGACAGCCC. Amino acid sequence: CASSLLRVGQP. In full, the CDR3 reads CASSLLRVGQPQHF.

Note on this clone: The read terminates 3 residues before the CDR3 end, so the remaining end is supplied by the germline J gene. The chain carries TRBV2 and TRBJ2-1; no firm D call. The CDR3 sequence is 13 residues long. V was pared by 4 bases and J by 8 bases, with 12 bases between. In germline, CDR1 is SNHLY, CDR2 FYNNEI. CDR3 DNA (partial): TGTGCCAGCAGTGTCCTCCTCCTCGATGAG. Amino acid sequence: CASSVLLLDE. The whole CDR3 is CASSVLLLDEQFF. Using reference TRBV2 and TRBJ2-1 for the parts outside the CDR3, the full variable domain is EPEVTQTPSHQVTQMGQEVILRCVPISNHLYFYWYRQILGQKVEFLVSFYNNEISEKSEIFDDQFSVERPDGSNFTLKIRSTKLEDSAMYFCASSVLLLDEQFFGPGTRLTVL.

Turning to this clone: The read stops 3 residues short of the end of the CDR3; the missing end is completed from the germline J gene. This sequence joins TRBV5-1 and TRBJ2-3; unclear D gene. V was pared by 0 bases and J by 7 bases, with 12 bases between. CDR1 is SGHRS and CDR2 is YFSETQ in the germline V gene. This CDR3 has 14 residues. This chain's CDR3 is CASSLGLTPNTQYF. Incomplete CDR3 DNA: TGCGCCAGCAGCTTGGGACTGACCCCAAATACG.